The clone carrying this T cell receptor (beta chain) came up once. As processed by the authors: Cell counts per sample came from amplifying reference gene primers. Libraries were prepared by immunoSEQ multiplex PCR; TCRdb keeps only in-frame clonotypes and omits some of them. The D gene and trimming were derived from the DNA, and the V and J assignments and clone size from that table. This repertoire shows about 210,000 clones, around 91% found once; its top ten account for about 5%. The junction had 13 bases not matched to a gene; V was cut back by 3 bases and J by 8 bases. This CDR3 has 17 amino acids. Germline-derived CDR1 and CDR2 are DFQATT and SNEGSKA (reference sequence). The data were obtained in a study of blood T cell repertoires in COVID-19. Study in general: Sites across the United States, Italy and Spain contributed samples from acute and convalescent COVID-19. From T cells, B-cell-depleted T cells, or PBMCs came the material, which was cDNA or gDNA.

The chain recombines TRBV20-1 with TRBJ2-3; 14 nucleotides line up with TRBD2. The receptor's source is a middle-aged woman with acute or convalescent COVID-19. Sample: peripheral blood. The CDR3 region is CSASPYRLAGGRGTQYF. In DNA form, the CDR3 reads TGCAGTGCTAGTCCCTACCGACTAGCGGGGGGGCGAGGTACGCAGTATTTT.